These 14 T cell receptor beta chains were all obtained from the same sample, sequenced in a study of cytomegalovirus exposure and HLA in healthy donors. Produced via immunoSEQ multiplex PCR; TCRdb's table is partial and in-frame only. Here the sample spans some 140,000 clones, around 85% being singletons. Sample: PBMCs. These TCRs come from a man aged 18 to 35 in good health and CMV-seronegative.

CDR3 nucleotide sequence: TGTGCCAGCAGCAAGGACAGCCAACCCTGGGAGCAGTACTTC. This codes for CASSKDSQPWEQYF. The rearrangement links TRBV5-4 to TRBJ2-7, with TRBD1 as a possible D gene (6 bases). CDR3 length equals 14 residues. Trimming stripped 4 bases from V and 7 bases from J, with 18 bases between. Looked up from germline, CDR1 is SGHNT and CDR2 is YYREEE (reference sequence). Using reference TRBV5-4 and TRBJ2-7 for the parts outside the CDR3, the full variable domain is ETGVTQSPTHLIKTRGQQVTLRCSSQSGHNTVSWYQQALGQGPQFIFQYYREEENGRGNFPPRFSGLQFPNYSSELNVNALELDDSALYLCASSKDSQPWEQYFGPGTRLTVT.

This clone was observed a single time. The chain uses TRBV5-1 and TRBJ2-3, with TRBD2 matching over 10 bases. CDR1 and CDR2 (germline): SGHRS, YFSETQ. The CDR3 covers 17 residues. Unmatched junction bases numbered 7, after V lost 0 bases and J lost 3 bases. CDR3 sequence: CASSLAATSGDTDTQYF. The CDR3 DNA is TGCGCCAGCAGCTTGGCCGCTACTAGCGGGGATACAGATACGCAGTATTTT.

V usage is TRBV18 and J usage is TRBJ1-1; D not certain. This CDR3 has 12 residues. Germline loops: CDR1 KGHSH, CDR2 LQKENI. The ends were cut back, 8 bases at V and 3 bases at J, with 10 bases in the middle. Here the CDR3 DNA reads TGTGCCAGCCTGGGCCAAGACACTGAAGCTTTCTTT. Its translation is CASLGQDTEAFF.

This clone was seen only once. Written as DNA, the CDR3 is TGTGCCAGCAGCTTCGACAGGGGTTTAAGCTCAACCTTC. Translated, it gives CASSFDRGLSSTF. J is TRBJ1-2 and V is TRBV5-4; TRBD1 agrees at 8 bases. V lost 2 bases, J lost 14 bases, and 11 bases stayed unmatched. The CDR3 loop spans 13 amino acids. Germline loops: CDR1 SGHNT, CDR2 YYREEE (reference sequence). The full variable domain, with the rest looked up from reference TRBV5-4 and TRBJ1-2, is ETGVTQSPTHLIKTRGQQVTLRCSSQSGHNTVSWYQQALGQGPQFIFQYYREEENGRGNFPPRFSGLQFPNYSSELNVNALELDDSALYLCASSFDRGLSSTFGSGTRLTVV.

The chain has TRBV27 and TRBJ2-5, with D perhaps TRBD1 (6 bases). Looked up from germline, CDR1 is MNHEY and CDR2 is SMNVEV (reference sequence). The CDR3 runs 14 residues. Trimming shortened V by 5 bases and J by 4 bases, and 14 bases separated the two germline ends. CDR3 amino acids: CASSLRGLGETQYF. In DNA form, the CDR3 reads TGTGCCAGCAGTCTTAGGGGGTTGGGAGAGACCCAGTACTTC.

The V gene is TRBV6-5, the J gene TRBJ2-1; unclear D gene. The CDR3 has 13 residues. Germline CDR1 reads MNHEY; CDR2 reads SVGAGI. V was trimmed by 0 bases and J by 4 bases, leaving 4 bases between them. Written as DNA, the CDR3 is TGTGCCAGCAGTTACTCCCGGTACAATGAGCAGTTCTTC. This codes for CASSYSRYNEQFF.

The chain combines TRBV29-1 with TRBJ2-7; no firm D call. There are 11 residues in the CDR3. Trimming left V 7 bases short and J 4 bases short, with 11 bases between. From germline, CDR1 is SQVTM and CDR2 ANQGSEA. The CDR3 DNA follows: TGCAGCGCCTCTTTGAGTTACGAGCAGTACTTC. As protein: CSASLSYEQYF.

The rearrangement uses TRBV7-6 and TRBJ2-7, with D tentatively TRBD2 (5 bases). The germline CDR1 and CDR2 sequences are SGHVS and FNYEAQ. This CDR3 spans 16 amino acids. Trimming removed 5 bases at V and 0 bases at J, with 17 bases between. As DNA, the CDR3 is TGTGCCAGCAGCCTCCAAGCGGCTCCCTCCTCCTACGAGCAGTACTTC. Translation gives CASSLQAAPSSYEQYF. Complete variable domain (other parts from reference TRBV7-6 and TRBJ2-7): GAGVSQSPRYKVTKRGQDVALRCDPISGHVSLYWYRQALGQGPEFLTYFNYEAQQDKSGLPNDRFSAERPEGSISTLTIQRTEQRDSAMYRCASSLQAAPSSYEQYFGPGTRLTVT.

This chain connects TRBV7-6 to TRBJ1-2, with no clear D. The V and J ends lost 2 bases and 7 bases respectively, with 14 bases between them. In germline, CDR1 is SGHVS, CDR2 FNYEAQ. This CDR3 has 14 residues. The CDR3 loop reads CASSLTPSRSGYTF. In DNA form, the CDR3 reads TGTGCCAGCAGCTTAACCCCTTCCCGGAGTGGCTACACCTTC.

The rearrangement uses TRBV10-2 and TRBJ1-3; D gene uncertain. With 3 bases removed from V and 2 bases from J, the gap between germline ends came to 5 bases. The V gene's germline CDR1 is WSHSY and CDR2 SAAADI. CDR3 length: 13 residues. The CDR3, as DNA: TGCGCCAGCAGTGACGGGACTGGAAACACCATATATTTT. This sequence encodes CASSDGTGNTIYF.

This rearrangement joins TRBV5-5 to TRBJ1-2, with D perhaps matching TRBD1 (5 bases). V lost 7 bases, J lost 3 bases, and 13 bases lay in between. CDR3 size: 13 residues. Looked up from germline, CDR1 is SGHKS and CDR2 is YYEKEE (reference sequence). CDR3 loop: CASAWGLYYGYTF. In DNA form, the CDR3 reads TGTGCCAGCGCTTGGGGACTTTACTATGGCTACACCTTC.

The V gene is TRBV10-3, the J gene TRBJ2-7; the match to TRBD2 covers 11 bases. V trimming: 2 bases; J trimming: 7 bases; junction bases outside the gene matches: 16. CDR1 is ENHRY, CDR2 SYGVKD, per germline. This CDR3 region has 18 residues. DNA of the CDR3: TGTGCCATCAGTGAGATCGCTAGCGGGAGGCCCCGGATTTGGGAGCAGTACTTC. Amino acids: CAISEIASGRPRIWEQYF.

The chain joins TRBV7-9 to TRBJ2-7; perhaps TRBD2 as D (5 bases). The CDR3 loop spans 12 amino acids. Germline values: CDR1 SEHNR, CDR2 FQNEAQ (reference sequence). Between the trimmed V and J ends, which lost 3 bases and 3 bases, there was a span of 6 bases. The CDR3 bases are TGTGCCAGCAGCTTTACTAGCTACGAGCAGTACTTC. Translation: CASSFTSYEQYF.

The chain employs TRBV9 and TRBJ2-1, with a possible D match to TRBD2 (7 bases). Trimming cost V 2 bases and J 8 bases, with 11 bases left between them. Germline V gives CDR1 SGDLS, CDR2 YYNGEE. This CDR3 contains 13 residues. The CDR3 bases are TGTGCCAGCAGCGTCTCGGGGGGCGATGAGCAGTTCTTC. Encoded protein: CASSVSGGDEQFF.